This is a list of T cell receptor beta chains from one sample in a study of metastatic and nonmetastatic thyroid tumors. TCRdb re-clonotyped the PCR reads via MiXCR. The sample includes 12,000 to 15,000 clones, more than 20% of them seen just once. Sequencing was carried out using tumor tissue. The source is a female donor with papillary thyroid cancer or a benign thyroid nodule (not recorded which). Some clones in this sample may be carry-over from other donors' samples. The CDR3 runs from the conserved cysteine through the conserved F or W. The order of the fields is D gene, clone size, V gene, J gene, CDR3 DNA, CDR3 protein. D genes are given only for firm matches. Not every row has a clone size; where given, it reads once, few, many or a size class.

D: TRBD2; size: medium-sized; V: TRBV7-6; J: TRBJ2-7; DNA: TGTGCCAGCAGCTTAGAGAGCGGGAGGTTCTACGAGCAGTACTTC; CDR3: CASSLESGRFYEQYF
D: .; size: medium-sized; V: TRBV6-2/TRBV6-3; J: TRBJ1-5; DNA: TGTGCCAGCAGGACTCCCGGGGGGTATCGGCCCCAGCATTTT; CDR3: CASRTPGGYRPQHF
D: .; size: many; V: TRBV6-2/TRBV6-3; J: TRBJ2-1; DNA: TGTGCCAGCAGTTACGGGCCGGCCCCCTACAATGAGCAGTTCTTC; CDR3: CASSYGPAPYNEQFF
D: .; size: .; V: TRBV27; J: TRBJ2-2; DNA: TGTGCCAGTAGTTTATCAGGGGGGGTTCCCACCTGGGAGCTGTTTTTT; CDR3: CASSLSGGVPTWELFF
D: .; size: .; V: TRBV12-3/TRBV12-4; J: TRBJ1-5; DNA: TGTGCCAGCAGTTTAGGGGCAGCAAATCAGCCCCAGCATTTT; CDR3: CASSLGAANQPQHF
D: TRBD2; size: many; V: TRBV16; J: TRBJ2-1; DNA: TGTGCCAGCAGCCCTCTTAAGGCGGGAGGGTACAATGAGCAGTTCTTC; CDR3: CASSPLKAGGYNEQFF
D: .; size: many; V: TRBV25-1; J: TRBJ2-5; DNA: TGTGCCAGCAGTGAGTGGACCGCTGGCCAAGAGACCCAGTACTTC; CDR3: CASSEWTAGQETQYF
D: .; size: .; V: TRBV30; J: TRBJ2-7; DNA: TGTGCCTGGAGTGTAAGGTACGAGCAGTACTTC; CDR3: CAWSVRYEQYF
D: .; size: .; V: TRBV30; J: TRBJ2-1; DNA: TGTGCCTGGAGTTCTGCGGTTGAGGGTGAGCAGTTCTTC; CDR3: CAWSSAVEGEQFF
D: .; size: .; V: TRBV11-2; J: TRBJ2-5; DNA: TGTGCCAGCAGCTTTCGGGCCCAAGAGACCCAGTACTTC; CDR3: CASSFRAQETQYF
D: .; size: .; V: TRBV4-3; J: TRBJ2-3; DNA: TGCGCCAGCAGCCAAGCAAGGGTGACTAGCACAGATACGCAGTATTTT; CDR3: CASSQARVTSTDTQYF